A selection of T cell receptor beta chains follows, all from one sample in a study of T cell repertoires in cytomegalovirus infection. Which antigens these TCRs recognize remains unknown. One entry per CDR3 protein, called by TCRdb with MiXCR from the reads. The table has some 900,000 distinct CDR3 sequences, 30% to 35% seen once. The sequences come from cultured CD8+ T cells from PBMCs, collected from culture after CMV antigen stimulation. The receptors were sampled from a human donor in good health (CMV status not recorded). Some clones in this sample may be carry-over from other donors' samples. CDR3s include the opening cysteine and the closing phenylalanine or tryptophan. Each record gives: CDR3 length, D gene, J gene, clone size, V gene, CDR3 DNA, CDR3 protein. The D gene is left open where the match is weak. Clone size is given for some rows only: seen once, a few or many times, or a class if the clone is expanded.

length: 10; D: -; J: TRBJ2-5; size: -; V: TRBV24-1; DNA: TGTGCCACCGAAGGAGAGACCCAGTACTTC; CDR3: CATEGETQYF
length: 15; D: -; J: TRBJ2-5; size: few; V: TRBV19; DNA: TGTGCCAGTAGTATAGATCTATCCCCCTCTTTGGCCCAGTACTTC; CDR3: CASSIDLSPSLAQYF
length: 13; D: -; J: TRBJ2-2; size: -; V: TRBV2; DNA: TGTGCCAGCAAGACGAGGAACACCGGGGAGCTGTTTTTT; CDR3: CASKTRNTGELFF
length: 14; D: -; J: TRBJ1-2; size: -; V: TRBV20-1; DNA: TGCAGTGCTAGAGACGGGAAGGGGGGTAGTGGCTACACCTTC; CDR3: CSARDGKGGSGYTF
length: 13; D: -; J: TRBJ2-1; size: -; V: TRBV20-1; DNA: TGCAGTGCTACGGCGAGCGATTACAATGAGCAGTTCTTC; CDR3: CSATASDYNEQFF
length: 15; D: TRBD2; J: TRBJ2-7; size: -; V: TRBV20-1; DNA: TGCAGTGCTAGAGACTATCAGGGACTAACCTACGAGCAGTACTTC; CDR3: CSARDYQGLTYEQYF
length: 14; D: -; J: TRBJ2-2; size: few; V: TRBV7-6; DNA: TGTGCCTCCGCCACTAGCCGAAACACCGGGGAGCTGTTTTTT; CDR3: CASATSRNTGELFF
length: 12; D: -; J: TRBJ1-2; size: few; V: TRBV12-3/TRBV12-4; DNA: TGTGCCAGCAGCCCGGGTCGTCTTGGCTACACCTTC; CDR3: CASSPGRLGYTF
length: 16; D: -; J: TRBJ1-6; size: -; V: TRBV6-1; DNA: TGTGCCAGCAGTGATTCCCTCGGGACGGAAAATTCACCCCTCCACTTT; CDR3: CASSDSLGTENSPLHF
length: 15; D: -; J: TRBJ2-3; size: -; V: TRBV29-1; DNA: TGCAGCGGTCAACCCCCAGCGATATACACAGATACGCAGTATTTT; CDR3: CSGQPPAIYTDTQYF
length: 15; D: -; J: TRBJ2-5; size: once; V: TRBV5-4; DNA: TGTGCCAGCAGCCCCTCCACTGGCGTCCAAGAGACCCAGTACTTC; CDR3: CASSPSTGVQETQYF
length: 16; D: -; J: TRBJ1-1; size: many; V: TRBV7-9; DNA: TGTGCCAGCAGCTTACTCGGCGGGCAGGGGTATGGTGAAGCTTTCTTT; CDR3: CASSLLGGQGYGEAFF
length: 17; D: -; J: TRBJ2-1; size: few; V: TRBV2; DNA: TGTGCCAGCAGTCTCCGACCCCCCCACAGCTCCTACAATGAGCAGTTCTTC; CDR3: CASSLRPPHSSYNEQFF
length: 16; D: -; J: TRBJ1-1; size: few; V: TRBV10-3; DNA: TGTGCCATCTCAAGGGCCGCAGAGACCATGAACACTGAAGCTTTCTTT; CDR3: CAISRAAETMNTEAFF
length: 14; D: -; J: TRBJ2-5; size: few; V: TRBV6-2/TRBV6-3; DNA: TGTGCCAGCAGTTACGGTCGGACACAAGAGACCCAGTACTTC; CDR3: CASSYGRTQETQYF